This TCR beta chain was obtained from a study of technical replicates of blood from a handful of donors. The data were produced by immunoSEQ multiplex PCR, yet TCRdb's version contains in-frame clones alone and is incomplete. The profile covers some 14,000 clones, with 80% to 90% appearing a single time and 9.5% to 15% taken by the ten largest. The CDR3 runs 14 residues. Looked up from germline, CDR1 is MNHEY and CDR2 is SVGAGI. The source of this sequence is a human donor in good health. The sequencing sample was made of PBMCs. The rearrangement links TRBV6-5 to TRBJ2-5, with 10 bases identical to TRBD2. The better agreement between TRBJ2-7 and the DNA end casts doubt on the J call. The CDR3 loop reads CASGHSGGLGEQYF. The CDR3 DNA is TGTGCCAGCGGACATAGCGGGGGGCTCGGCGAGCAGTACTTC.